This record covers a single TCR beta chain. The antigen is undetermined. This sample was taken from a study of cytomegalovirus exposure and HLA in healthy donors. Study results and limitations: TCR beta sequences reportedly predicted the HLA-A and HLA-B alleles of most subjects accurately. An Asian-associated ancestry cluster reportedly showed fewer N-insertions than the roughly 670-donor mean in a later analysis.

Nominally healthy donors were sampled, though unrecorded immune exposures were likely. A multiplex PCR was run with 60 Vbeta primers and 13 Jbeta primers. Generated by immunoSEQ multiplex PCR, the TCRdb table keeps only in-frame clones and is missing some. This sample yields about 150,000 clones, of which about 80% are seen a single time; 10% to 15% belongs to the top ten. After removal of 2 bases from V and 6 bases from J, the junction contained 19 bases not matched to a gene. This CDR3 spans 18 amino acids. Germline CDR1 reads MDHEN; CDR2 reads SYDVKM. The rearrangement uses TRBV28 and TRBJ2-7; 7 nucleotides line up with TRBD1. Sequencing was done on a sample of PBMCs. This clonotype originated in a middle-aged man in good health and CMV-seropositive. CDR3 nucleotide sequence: TGTGCCAGCAGTTTAAGGGGCAGTGACAGGGCGTACCGGGGCGAGCAGTACTTC. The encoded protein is CASSLRGSDRAYRGEQYF. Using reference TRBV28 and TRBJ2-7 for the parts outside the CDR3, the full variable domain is DVKVTQSSRYLVKRTGEKVFLECVQDMDHENMFWYRQDPGLGLRLIYFSYDVKMKEKGDIPEGYSVSREKKERFSLILESASTNQTSMYLCASSLRGSDRAYRGEQYFGPGTRLTVT.